The 26 T cell receptor beta chains below come from one sample, sequenced in a study of shared clonotypes between healthy human individuals. Naive CD8 populations comprised CD45RO-negative cells positively selected for CCR7, excluding terminally differentiated effector memory CD45RA+ cells. Data came from immunoSEQ multiplex PCR; TCRdb stores just in-frame clones and leaves some out. This sample has over 2,000,000 clones, with roughly 93% found just once. The sequenced sample was naive CD8+ T cells from PBMCs. These receptors were taken from a young man in good health. Some clones in this sample may be carry-over from other donors' samples.

The chain recombines TRBV12-2 with TRBJ2-3; the table assigns TRBD2, which was not confirmed against the DNA. TRBV12-2 is a listed pseudogene. The CDR3 has 13 residues. The CDR3 here is CASRCQREDTQYF. CDR3 DNA sequence: TGTGCAAGTCGTTGTCAGCGGGAGGATACGCAGTATTTT.

To note about this clone: The same CDR3 arises from other DNA sequences in this sample as well. The V gene is TRBV7-3, the J gene TRBJ2-1; the match to TRBD2 covers 9 bases. The CDR3 consists of 15 residues. Germline V gives CDR1 SGHTA, CDR2 FQGTGA. Trimming removed 2 bases from V and 4 bases from J; junction bases left unmatched: 3. CDR3 coding DNA: TGTGCCAGCAGCTTAGGGACTAGCCCTTACAATGAGCAGTTCTTC. Translation gives CASSLGTSPYNEQFF.

This chain uses TRBV13 with TRBJ2-7; D tentatively reads TRBD1 or TRBD2 (5 bases each). Trimming cost V 4 bases and J 2 bases, with 15 bases left between them. The CDR3 contains 15 residues. CDR1 and CDR2 from the germline V gene are PRHDT and FYEKMQ (reference sequence). The CDR3 loop is CASSSFSRDPYEQYF. For the CDR3, the DNA is TGTGCCAGCAGCTCCTTTAGCCGGGACCCCTACGAGCAGTACTTC.

The V gene is TRBV5-1, the J gene TRBJ2-2; 12 bases fit TRBD2. CDR1 is SGHRS and CDR2 is YFSETQ in the germline V gene. With 4 bases clipped from V and 6 bases from J, the junction kept 13 bases outside the gene matches. This CDR3 region has 18 residues. The CDR3 coding sequence is TGCGCCAGCAGCCCGAAGACTAGCGGGAGAGCGGCTTCCGGGGAGCTGTTTTTT. Translating gives CASSPKTSGRAASGELFF.

The V call is TRBV19, the J call TRBJ1-5, with D possibly being TRBD1 (5 bases). The CDR3 is 16 amino acids. Trimming removed 9 bases from V and 0 bases from J, with 18 bases in between. The germline V gene encodes CDR1 LNHDA and CDR2 SQIVND (reference sequence). Here the CDR3 reads CARGRSRFYSNQPQHF. The CDR3 DNA reads as TGTGCCAGGGGACGGTCAAGATTCTATAGCAATCAGCCCCAGCATTTT.

The sample holds one count of this clone. DNA of the CDR3: TGTGCCAGCAGTTTATCGGCAGGCTGGGGGTACGAGCAGTACTTC. This translates into CASSLSAGWGYEQYF. The chain links TRBV27 to TRBJ2-7, with D tentatively TRBD1 or TRBD2 (5 bases each). Germline V gene sequence: CDR1 MNHEY, CDR2 SMNVEV (reference sequence). Trimming stripped 0 bases from V and 4 bases from J, with 13 bases between. The CDR3 extends over 15 amino acids.

The genes are TRBV5-6 and TRBJ1-2, with a tentative D call TRBD1 (5 bases). CDR3 size: 16 residues. Trimming cost V 4 bases and J 4 bases, with 20 bases left between them. The germline gives CDR1 SGHDT, CDR2 YYEEEE. The CDR3 loop is CASSHWDGTTPYGYTF. The CDR3 bases are TGTGCCAGCAGCCACTGGGACGGAACTACTCCCTATGGCTACACCTTC.

This chain connects TRBV5-6 to TRBJ2-3; D gene unclear. CDR1 is SGHDT, CDR2 YYEEEE, per germline. CDR3 length equals 14 residues. The germline V and J ends were trimmed by 5 bases and 2 bases, with 12 bases remaining between them. The CDR3 region has the DNA TGTGCCAGCAGACCCGGACGGTCCACAGATACGCAGTATTTT. Translated: CASRPGRSTDTQYF.

In this sample, this clone turned up once. The chain links TRBV9 to TRBJ1-4, with TRBD1 as a possible D gene (6 bases). V was cut by 1 base and J by 7 bases, with 14 bases left in between. Germline-derived CDR1 and CDR2 are SGDLS and YYNGEE. The CDR3 spans 15 residues. The CDR3 DNA is TGTGCCAGCAGCGTATCCGGGACAATGGGTGAAAAACTGTTTTTT. Residues: CASSVSGTMGEKLFF.

This clone was seen only once. This sequence joins TRBV28 and TRBJ2-7; D not resolved. Germline lookup yields CDR1 MDHEN and CDR2 SYDVKM. This CDR3 comprises 15 residues. V was trimmed by 1 base and J by 3 bases, leaving 13 bases between them. CDR3 sequence (DNA): TGTGCCAGCAGTTTATCCCGCTTGAGCGACTACGAGCAGTACTTC. It translates to CASSLSRLSDYEQYF.

This sequence joins TRBV15 and TRBJ2-1; 8 bases are a match to TRBD2. The CDR3 is 15 residues long. Per germline, CDR1 LNHNV and CDR2 YYDKDF (reference sequence). Unmatched junction bases numbered 6, after V lost 1 base and J lost 7 bases. This CDR3 is CATSRARGLGNEQFF. In DNA form, the CDR3 reads TGTGCCACCAGCAGAGCCAGGGGACTAGGGAATGAGCAGTTCTTC. Based on the CDR3 plus reference TRBV15 and TRBJ2-1, the full variable domain is DAMVIQNPRYQVTQFGKPVTLSCSQTLNHNVMYWYQQKSSQAPKLLFHYYDKDFNNEADTPDNFQSRRPNTSFCFLDIRSPGLGDTAMYLCATSRARGLGNEQFFGPGTRLTVL.

The chain combines TRBV6-1 with TRBJ2-1; 7 bases agree with TRBD2. The CDR3 has 14 residues. V was clipped by 4 bases and J by 6 bases; unmatched bases: 6. Germline V gene data show CDR1 as MNHNS and CDR2 as SASEGT. Here the CDR3 reads CASSGGGPGNEQFF. In DNA, the CDR3 is TGTGCCAGCAGTGGGGGAGGGCCGGGCAATGAGCAGTTCTTC.

The genes are TRBV7-9 and TRBJ2-7; 9 bases agree with TRBD2. This CDR3 is built from 14 residues. Germline-derived CDR1 and CDR2 are SEHNR and FQNEAQ (reference sequence). Germline trimming cut 5 bases from V and 2 bases from J; bases unmatched to any gene: 4. The CDR3 here is CASSQAGGPYEQYF. CDR3 DNA sequence: TGTGCCAGCAGCCAAGCGGGGGGCCCCTACGAGCAGTACTTC. The full variable domain, completed using reference TRBV7-9 and TRBJ2-7, is DTGVSQNPRHKITKRGQNVTFRCDPISEHNRLYWYRQTLGQGPEFLTYFQNEAQLEKSRLLSDRFSAERPKGSFSTLEIQRTEQGDSAMYLCASSQAGGPYEQYFGPGTRLTVT.

As regards this clone: Distinct nucleotide sequences in the sample also encode this CDR3. The DNA of the CDR3 is TGCGCCAGCAGCCAAGTTAGCACAGATACGCAGTATTTT. Encoded protein: CASSQVSTDTQYF. The V gene is TRBV4-3, the J gene TRBJ2-3, with D hard to call. This CDR3 region has 13 residues. Trimming pared 1 base from V and 0 bases from J, leaving 2 bases between. Germline V lookup: CDR1 LGHNA, CDR2 YSLEER.

V is TRBV6-1 and J is TRBJ2-7; 7 bases are a match to TRBD1. The CDR3 consists of 13 residues. The germline V gene has CDR1 MNHNS and CDR2 SASEGT. Trimming at V came to 3 bases and at J to 5 bases, leaving 4 bases not matched to a gene. CDR3 DNA: TGTGCCAGCAGTGAGCGACAGGGCCACGAGCAGTACTTC. This sequence encodes CASSERQGHEQYF.

As concerns this clone: Other nucleotide sequences from this sample produce the same CDR3. V usage is TRBV28 and J usage is TRBJ2-7, with a tentative D call TRBD2 (6 bases). The CDR3 runs 13 residues. V lost 5 bases, J lost 3 bases, and 11 bases lay in between. Germline loops: CDR1 MDHEN, CDR2 SYDVKM. The DNA for the CDR3 is TGTGCCAGCAGTCTCATTAGCGGCTACGAGCAGTACTTC. Translation gives CASSLISGYEQYF.

The chain has TRBV7-9 and TRBJ2-7; the D call may be TRBD1 or TRBD2 (5 bases each). Per germline, CDR1 SEHNR and CDR2 FQNEAQ (reference sequence). The V end was cut by 4 bases, the J end by 9 bases, with 25 bases between. This CDR3 is built from 16 residues. DNA of the CDR3: TGTGCCAGCAGCTCCCCGCTAGGACACTTAACTGGAGGGCAGTACTTC. Amino acids: CASSSPLGHLTGGQYF. The whole variable domain, filled in from reference TRBV7-9 and TRBJ2-7, reads DTGVSQNPRHKITKRGQNVTFRCDPISEHNRLYWYRQTLGQGPEFLTYFQNEAQLEKSRLLSDRFSAERPKGSFSTLEIQRTEQGDSAMYLCASSSPLGHLTGGQYFGPGTRLTVT.

The V and J genes are TRBV28 and TRBJ1-3; 8 nucleotides line up with TRBD1. Germline assignment: CDR1 MDHEN and CDR2 SYDVKM. J was trimmed by 0 bases and V by 10 bases; bases with no gene match: 11. The CDR3 has 16 residues. The CDR3 DNA follows: TGTGCCACCCAACTATACAGGGGGTCCTCTGGAAACACCATATATTTT. It specifies CATQLYRGSSGNTIYF.

V usage is TRBV20-1 and J usage is TRBJ2-7, with D perhaps matching TRBD2 (5 bases). Germline values: CDR1 DFQATT, CDR2 SNEGSKA (reference sequence). V was shortened by 3 bases and J by 7 bases, with 10 bases between the two germline ends. The CDR3 sequence is 11 residues long. CDR3 nucleotides: TGCAGTGCTAGGGACTCCCGGGAGCAGTACTTC. Its protein product is CSARDSREQYF.

This rearrangement joins TRBV25-1 to TRBJ2-6; D is possibly TRBD1 (5 bases). The V end lost 5 bases, the J end lost 16 bases, and 33 bases lay between the germline ends. CDR3 length: 18 amino acids. CDR1 is MGHDK and CDR2 is SYGVNS in the germline V gene. CDR3 coding DNA: TGTGCCAGCAGTTCCCCTTCAGACTGGACAAAGTCGGGCCAACGTCTGACTTTC. Encoded protein: CASSSPSDWTKSGQRLTF. The whole variable domain, remainder taken from reference TRBV25-1 and TRBJ2-6, is EADIYQTPRYLVIGTGKKITLECSQTMGHDKMYWYQQDPGMELHLIHYSYGVNSTEKGDLSSESTVSRIRTEHFPLTLESARPSHTSQYLCASSSPSDWTKSGQRLTFGAGSRLTVL.

This clone was counted a few times. The chain links TRBV29-1 to TRBJ1-1; D may be TRBD1 (5 bases). The germline V gene has CDR1 SQVTM and CDR2 ANQGSEA. The CDR3 totals 13 residues. Trimming left V 3 bases short and J 1 base short, with 9 bases between. CDR3 bases: TGCAGCGTTGATGACGGACAGAACACTGAAGCTTTCTTT. As protein: CSVDDGQNTEAFF.

This clone appeared once. The genes are TRBV7-8 and TRBJ2-2; the match to TRBD1 covers 8 bases. The CDR3 runs to 16 residues. Germline V gene sequence: CDR1 SGHVS, CDR2 FQNEAQ. Trimming took 3 bases from V and 6 from J; bases not matched to a gene: 9. The CDR3 DNA reads TGTGCCAGCAGCTTGAGAGGACAGGGAGGATCCGGGGAGCTGTTTTTT. Translating gives CASSLRGQGGSGELFF. Supplemented by reference TRBV7-8 and TRBJ2-2, the full variable domain reads GAGVSQSPRYKVAKRGQDVALRCDPISGHVSLFWYQQALGQGPEFLTYFQNEAQLDKSGLPSDRFFAERPEGSVSTLKIQRTQQEDSAVYLCASSLRGQGGSGELFFGEGSRLTVL.

V and J are TRBV28 and TRBJ1-1, with D possibly TRBD1 on 5 matching bases. Trimming left V 8 bases short and J 0 bases short, with 16 bases between. This CDR3 region has 15 residues. Germline CDR1 is MDHEN and CDR2 is SYDVKM. CDR3 region: CASGPWEGLNTEAFF. In DNA form, the CDR3 reads TGTGCCAGCGGTCCTTGGGAGGGGTTGAACACTGAAGCTTTCTTT. Supplemented by reference TRBV28 and TRBJ1-1, the full variable domain reads DVKVTQSSRYLVKRTGEKVFLECVQDMDHENMFWYRQDPGLGLRLIYFSYDVKMKEKGDIPEGYSVSREKKERFSLILESASTNQTSMYLCASGPWEGLNTEAFFGQGTRLTVV.

The chain has TRBV7-8 and TRBJ2-1; maybe TRBD1 (6 bases). The CDR3 extends over 13 amino acids. Germline V lookup: CDR1 SGHVS, CDR2 FQNEAQ. Trimming took 4 bases from V and 12 from J, leaving 16 bases between them. The CDR3 sequence is CASSSTAGTSQFF. In nucleotides, the CDR3 is TGTGCCAGCAGCTCTACGGCCGGGACATCGCAGTTCTTC.

This clone was detected only once. J is TRBJ2-7 and V is TRBV6-5; D may be TRBD1 or TRBD2 (5 bases each). Trimming took off 8 bases at V and 5 bases at J, with 13 bases between the two ends. CDR1 is MNHEY and CDR2 is SVGAGI in the germline V gene. The CDR3 has 12 amino acids. The CDR3 coding sequence is TGTGCCAGCGGGGCTAGCTACCACGAGCAGTACTTC. Residues: CASGASYHEQYF.

The chain employs TRBV30 and TRBJ2-5; D is unclear. The better agreement between TRBJ2-7 and the DNA end casts doubt on the J call. This CDR3 has 12 amino acids. CDR1 and CDR2 (germline): GTSNPN, SVGIG (reference sequence). The CDR3 here is CAWSVGGDEQYF. CDR3 sequence (DNA): TGTGCCTGGAGTGTAGGTGGGGACGAGCAGTACTTC.